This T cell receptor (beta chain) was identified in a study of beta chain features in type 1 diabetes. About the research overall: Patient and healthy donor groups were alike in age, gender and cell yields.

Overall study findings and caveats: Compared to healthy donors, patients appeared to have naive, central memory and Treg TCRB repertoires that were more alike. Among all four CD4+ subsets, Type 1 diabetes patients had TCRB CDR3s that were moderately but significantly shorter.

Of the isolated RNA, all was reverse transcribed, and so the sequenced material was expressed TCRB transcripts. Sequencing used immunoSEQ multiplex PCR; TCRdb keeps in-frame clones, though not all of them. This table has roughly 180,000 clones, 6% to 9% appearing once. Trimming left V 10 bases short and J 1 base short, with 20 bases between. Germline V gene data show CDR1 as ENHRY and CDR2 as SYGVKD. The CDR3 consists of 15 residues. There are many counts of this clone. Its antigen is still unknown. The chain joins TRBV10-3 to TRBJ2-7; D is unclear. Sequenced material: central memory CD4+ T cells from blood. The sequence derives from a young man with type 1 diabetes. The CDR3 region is CASTDPPADSYEQYF. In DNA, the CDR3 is TGTGCCAGCACGGATCCCCCCGCGGATTCCTACGAGCAGTACTTC.